This T cell receptor beta chain is drawn from a study of cytomegalovirus exposure and HLA in healthy donors. The PCR was carried out with 60 Vbeta primers and 13 Jbeta primers. TCRdb keeps only in-frame clones here, not all; method: immunoSEQ multiplex PCR. The sample yields 30,000 to 45,000 clones, of which the top ten take up 7% to 9.5%. Source material: PBMCs. This TCR was recovered from a man aged 35 to 55 in good health and CMV-seropositive.

The CDR3 loop is CATGGVAGGQETQYF. The CDR3 DNA sequence: TGTGCCACCGGGGGAGTGGCGGGGGGCCAAGAGACCCAGTACTTC. The chain joins TRBV19 to TRBJ2-5, with 8 bases lining up with TRBD2. Germline V gives CDR1 LNHDA, CDR2 SQIVND (reference sequence). The J segment lost 1 base and the V segment lost 10 bases, leaving 11 bases of the junction unmatched. CDR3 length: 15 residues.